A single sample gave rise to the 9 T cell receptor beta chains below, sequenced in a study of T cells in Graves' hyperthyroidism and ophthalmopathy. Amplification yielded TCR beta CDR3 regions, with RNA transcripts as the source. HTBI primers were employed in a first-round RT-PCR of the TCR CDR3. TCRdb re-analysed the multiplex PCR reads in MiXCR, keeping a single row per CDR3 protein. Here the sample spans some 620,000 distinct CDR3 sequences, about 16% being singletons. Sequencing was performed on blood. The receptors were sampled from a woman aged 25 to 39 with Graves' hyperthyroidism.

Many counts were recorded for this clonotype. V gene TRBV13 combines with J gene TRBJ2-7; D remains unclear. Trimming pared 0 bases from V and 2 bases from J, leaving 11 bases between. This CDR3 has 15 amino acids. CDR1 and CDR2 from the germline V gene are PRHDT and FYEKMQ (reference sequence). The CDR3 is CASSLGAREAYEQYF. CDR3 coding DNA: TGTGCCAGCAGCTTAGGAGCAAGGGAAGCCTACGAGCAGTACTTC.

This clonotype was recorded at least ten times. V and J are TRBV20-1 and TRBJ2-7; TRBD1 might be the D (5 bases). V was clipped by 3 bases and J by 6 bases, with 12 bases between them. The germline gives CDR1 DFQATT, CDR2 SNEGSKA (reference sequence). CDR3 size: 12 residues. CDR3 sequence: CSASTGASEQYF. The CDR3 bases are TGCAGTGCTAGTACAGGTGCGAGCGAGCAGTACTTC.

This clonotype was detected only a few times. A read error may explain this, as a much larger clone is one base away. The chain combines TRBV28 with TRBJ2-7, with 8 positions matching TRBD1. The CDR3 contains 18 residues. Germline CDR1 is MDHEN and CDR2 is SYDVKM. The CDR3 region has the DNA TGTGGCAGCAGTTCTCGTCACGAAATGGGACAGGCGGCCTACGAGCAGTACTTC. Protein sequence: CGSSSRHEMGQAAYEQYF.

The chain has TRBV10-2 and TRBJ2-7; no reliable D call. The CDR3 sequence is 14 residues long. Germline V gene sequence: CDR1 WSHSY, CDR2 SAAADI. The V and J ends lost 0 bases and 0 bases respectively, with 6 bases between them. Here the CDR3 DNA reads TGCGCCAGCAGTGAGTCTGACTCCTCCTACGAGCAGTACTTC. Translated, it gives CASSESDSSYEQYF.

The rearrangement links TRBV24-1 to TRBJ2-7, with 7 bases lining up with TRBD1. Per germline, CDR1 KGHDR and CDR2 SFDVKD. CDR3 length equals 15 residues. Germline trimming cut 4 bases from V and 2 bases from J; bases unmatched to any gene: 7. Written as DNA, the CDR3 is TGTGCCACCAGTGACAATACAGGGGAACCCTACGAGCAGTACTTC. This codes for CATSDNTGEPYEQYF.

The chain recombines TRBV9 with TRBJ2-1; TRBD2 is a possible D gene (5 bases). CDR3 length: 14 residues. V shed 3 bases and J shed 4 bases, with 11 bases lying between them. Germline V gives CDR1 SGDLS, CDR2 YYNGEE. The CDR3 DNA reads TGTGCCAGCAGCGGCCGGGGAGCGTACAATGAGCAGTTCTTC. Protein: CASSGRGAYNEQFF.

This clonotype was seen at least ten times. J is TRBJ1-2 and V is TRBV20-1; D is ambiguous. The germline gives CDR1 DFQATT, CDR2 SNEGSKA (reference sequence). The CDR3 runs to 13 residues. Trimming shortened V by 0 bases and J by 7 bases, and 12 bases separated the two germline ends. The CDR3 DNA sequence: TGCAGTGCTAGAGATCAAGGGTTATTTGGCTACACCTTC. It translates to CSARDQGLFGYTF.

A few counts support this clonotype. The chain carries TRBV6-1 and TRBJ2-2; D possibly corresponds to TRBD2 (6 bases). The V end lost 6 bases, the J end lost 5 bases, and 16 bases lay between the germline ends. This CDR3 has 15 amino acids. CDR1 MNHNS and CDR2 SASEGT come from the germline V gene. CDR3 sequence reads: CASSSTGTLTGELFF. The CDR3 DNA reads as TGTGCCAGCAGCTCAACCGGGACTTTAACCGGGGAGCTGTTTTTT.

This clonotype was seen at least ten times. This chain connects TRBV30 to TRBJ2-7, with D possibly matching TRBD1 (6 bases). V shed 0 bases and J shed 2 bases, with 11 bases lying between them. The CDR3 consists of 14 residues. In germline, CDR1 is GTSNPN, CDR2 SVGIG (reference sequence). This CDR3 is CAWSVSRGAYEQYF. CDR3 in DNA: TGTGCCTGGAGTGTGTCCAGGGGTGCCTACGAGCAGTACTTC.